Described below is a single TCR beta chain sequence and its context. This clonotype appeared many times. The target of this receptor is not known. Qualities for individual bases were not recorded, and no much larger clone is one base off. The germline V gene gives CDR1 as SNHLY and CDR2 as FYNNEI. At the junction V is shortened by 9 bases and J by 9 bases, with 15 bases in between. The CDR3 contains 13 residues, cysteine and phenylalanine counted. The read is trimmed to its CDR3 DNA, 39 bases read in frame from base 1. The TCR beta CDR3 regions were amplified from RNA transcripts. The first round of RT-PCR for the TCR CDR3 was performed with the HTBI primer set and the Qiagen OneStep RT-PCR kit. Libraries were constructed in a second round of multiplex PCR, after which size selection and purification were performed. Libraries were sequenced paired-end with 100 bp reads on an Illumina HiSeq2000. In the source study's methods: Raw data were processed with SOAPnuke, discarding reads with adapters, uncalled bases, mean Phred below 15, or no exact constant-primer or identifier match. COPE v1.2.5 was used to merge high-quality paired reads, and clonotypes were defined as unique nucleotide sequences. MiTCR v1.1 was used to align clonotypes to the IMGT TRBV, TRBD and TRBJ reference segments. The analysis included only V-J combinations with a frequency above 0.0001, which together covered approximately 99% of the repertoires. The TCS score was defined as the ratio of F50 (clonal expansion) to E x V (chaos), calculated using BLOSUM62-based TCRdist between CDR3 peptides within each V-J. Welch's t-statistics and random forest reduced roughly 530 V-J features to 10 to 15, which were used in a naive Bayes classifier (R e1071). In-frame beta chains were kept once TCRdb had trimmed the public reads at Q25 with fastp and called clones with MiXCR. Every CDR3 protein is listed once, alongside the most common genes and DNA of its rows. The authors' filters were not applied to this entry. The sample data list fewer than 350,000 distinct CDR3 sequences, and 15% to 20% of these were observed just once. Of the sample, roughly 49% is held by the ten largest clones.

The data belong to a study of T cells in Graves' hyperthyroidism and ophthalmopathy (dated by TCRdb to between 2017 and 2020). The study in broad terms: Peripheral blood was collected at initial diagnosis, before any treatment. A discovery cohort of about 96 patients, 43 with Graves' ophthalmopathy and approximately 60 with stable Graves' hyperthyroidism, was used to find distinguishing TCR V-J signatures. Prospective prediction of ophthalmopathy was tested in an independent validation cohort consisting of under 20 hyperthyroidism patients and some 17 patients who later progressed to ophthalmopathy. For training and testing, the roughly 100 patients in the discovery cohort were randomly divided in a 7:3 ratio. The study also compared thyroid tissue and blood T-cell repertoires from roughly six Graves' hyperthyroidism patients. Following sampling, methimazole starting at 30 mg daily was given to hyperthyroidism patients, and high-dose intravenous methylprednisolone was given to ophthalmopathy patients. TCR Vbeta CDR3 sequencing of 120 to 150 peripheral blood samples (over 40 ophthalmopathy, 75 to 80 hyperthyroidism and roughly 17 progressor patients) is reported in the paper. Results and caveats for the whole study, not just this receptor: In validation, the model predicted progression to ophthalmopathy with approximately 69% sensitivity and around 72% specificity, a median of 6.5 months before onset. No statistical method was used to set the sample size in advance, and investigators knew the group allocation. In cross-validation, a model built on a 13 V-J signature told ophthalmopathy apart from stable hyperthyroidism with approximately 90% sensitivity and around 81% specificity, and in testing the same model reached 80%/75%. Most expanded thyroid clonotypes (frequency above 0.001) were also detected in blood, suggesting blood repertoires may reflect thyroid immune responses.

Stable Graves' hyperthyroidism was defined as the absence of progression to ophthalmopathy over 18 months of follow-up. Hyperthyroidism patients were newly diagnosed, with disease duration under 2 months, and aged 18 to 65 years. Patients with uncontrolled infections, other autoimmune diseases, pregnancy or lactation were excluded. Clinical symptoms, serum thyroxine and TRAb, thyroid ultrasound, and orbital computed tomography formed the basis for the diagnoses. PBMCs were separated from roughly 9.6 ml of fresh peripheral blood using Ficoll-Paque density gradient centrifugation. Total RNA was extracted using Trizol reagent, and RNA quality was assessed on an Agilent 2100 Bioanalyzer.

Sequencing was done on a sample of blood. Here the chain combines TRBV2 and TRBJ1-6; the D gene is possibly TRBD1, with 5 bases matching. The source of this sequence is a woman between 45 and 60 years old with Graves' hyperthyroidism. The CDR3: CASMQGRGSPLHF. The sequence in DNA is TGTGCCAGTATGCAGGGTAGGGGTTCACCCCTCCACTTT.